The sequence of this TCR beta chain was determined in a study of beta chain features in type 1 diabetes (dated 2018 in TCRdb). As for the study more broadly: Mean age, gender distribution, total cell number and subset yield were not different between patients and healthy donors. A total of over 95,000,000 sorted cells were examined across all samples, and RNA yield correlated strongly with the number of cells per subset. In the study, TCRB repertoires of sorted circulating CD4+ T cell subsets from recently diagnosed type 1 diabetes patients were compared with those of matched healthy donors. Regulatory and stem cell-like memory subsets were isolated from only 8 patients and 8 healthy donors, whereas naive and central memory subsets came from all 28 donors.

From each donor, a single peripheral blood sample of about 100 mL on average was drawn into heparinised tubes. A BD FACSAria II was used to sort naive, central memory, regulatory and stem cell-like memory CD4+ T cells with a panel that included CD45RO, CCR7, CD25, CD127, CD95 and CD27. Purity was above 98% for every sorted population. PBMCs were separated immediately by Lymphoprep density gradient centrifugation and were stained directly, without being cultured. To minimize batch effects, samples were stained and sorted in pairs, one healthy donor with one patient per experiment. Points the paper makes about the study in general: Naive, central memory and regulatory TCRB repertoires appeared to be more similar among patients than among healthy donors. PCR may preferentially amplify shorter templates, but because patient and control samples were amplified and corrected together, any resulting skew would affect both groups equally. Because the HLA sub-analyses included only small numbers of individuals, any influence of HLA type on TCRB rearrangement was left unresolved. Because cDNA was sequenced instead of genomic DNA, activated cells with high expression could be over-represented, although the groups did not differ in activation or CD3 levels. A moderate but significant shortening of TCRB CDR3 length was observed in type 1 diabetes patients in all four CD4+ subsets. At VDJ recombination sites, type 1 diabetes patients had fewer insertions and more deleted nucleotides, which implies abnormalities in thymic rearrangement.

This clone was observed a handful of times. What this receptor recognizes is not known. One base away there is no much larger clone; base qualities are not given. The entire isolated RNA was reverse transcribed using the High Capacity cDNA Reverse Transcription Kit, and thus expressed TCRB transcripts were sequenced. Deep immunoSEQ sequencing was applied to naive, central memory and regulatory T cell samples, giving an average of around 4 million total reads per sample. After sorted cells were lysed in RLT buffer, RNA was extracted with DNase-treated RNeasy Micro or Mini kits, with the choice depending on cell number. Each cell subset was processed separately to prevent cross-contamination, with patient and healthy donor samples processed together. The immunoSEQ multiplex PCR was used to amplify TCRB sequences from cDNA, generating 87-bp fragments that spanned the CDR3 region. Sequencing of the amplicons was performed on the Illumina HiSeq platform. From the authors' description of their analysis: Synthetic template baselines were used to correct PCR bias computationally, reads within Hamming distance 2 were collapsed together, and singletons that could not be merged were discarded. Reads were aligned to IMGT to assign V, D and J genes, CDR3 length, and insertions or deletions at six rearrangement sites. Within each subset, clonotype counts were normalized to the number of sorted cells before true diversity and Gini coefficients were calculated with the tcR R package. The overlap coefficient, calculated on TCRB nucleotide sequences, was used to measure repertoire sharing. Out-of-frame TCRB sequences from naive cells were analyzed as a proxy for the pre-selection repertoire. Held by TCRdb, this immuneACCESS table contains in-frame sequences only and omits some clones. Under half of the omission traces to an unresolved V gene where checked; the cause of the rest is unknown. V and J calls and clone size are those listed in that table; D and trimming were worked out from the DNA. The sample data list about 660,000 clones, and around 15% of these were observed just once. The top ten constitute 0.03% to 0.04% of the sample.

The sequence was obtained from a man between 18 and 35 years old with type 1 diabetes. Sequencing was performed on naive CD4+ T cells from blood. Sample cell subset or site, as interpreted from the label and publication: true naive CD4+ T cells.

In nucleotides, the sequence is TGTGCCAGCAGTGAAGGAAGTAGCAGGGAGACCCAGTACTTC. Translated, this gives CASSEGSSRETQYF. The chain is made from TRBV2 and TRBJ2-5, with an unclear D gene assignment. The germline V gene supplies CDR1 SNHLY and CDR2 FYNNEI. Counted from cysteine to phenylalanine, this CDR3 has 14 amino acids. Only the CDR3 portion is preserved as DNA: 42 bases, with reading frame beginning at the first base. Relative to germline, V is 1 base shorter and J is 5 bases shorter, with 11 bases between their ends.